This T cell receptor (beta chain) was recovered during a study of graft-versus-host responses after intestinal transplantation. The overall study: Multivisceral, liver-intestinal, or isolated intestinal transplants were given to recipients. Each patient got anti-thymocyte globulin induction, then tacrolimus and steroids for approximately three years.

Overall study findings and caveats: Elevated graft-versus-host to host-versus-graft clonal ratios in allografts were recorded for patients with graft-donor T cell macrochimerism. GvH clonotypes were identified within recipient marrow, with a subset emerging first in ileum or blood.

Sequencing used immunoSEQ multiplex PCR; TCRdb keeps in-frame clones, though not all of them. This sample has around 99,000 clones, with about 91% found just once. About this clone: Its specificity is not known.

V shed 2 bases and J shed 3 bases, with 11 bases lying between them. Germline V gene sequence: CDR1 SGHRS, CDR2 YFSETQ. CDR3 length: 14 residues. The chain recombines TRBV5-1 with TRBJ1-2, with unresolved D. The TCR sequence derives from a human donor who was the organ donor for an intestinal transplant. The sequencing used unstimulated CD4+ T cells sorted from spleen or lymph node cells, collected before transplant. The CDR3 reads CASSFSRSDYGYTF. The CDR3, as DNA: TGCGCCAGCAGCTTCTCCAGGAGCGACTATGGCTACACCTTC.